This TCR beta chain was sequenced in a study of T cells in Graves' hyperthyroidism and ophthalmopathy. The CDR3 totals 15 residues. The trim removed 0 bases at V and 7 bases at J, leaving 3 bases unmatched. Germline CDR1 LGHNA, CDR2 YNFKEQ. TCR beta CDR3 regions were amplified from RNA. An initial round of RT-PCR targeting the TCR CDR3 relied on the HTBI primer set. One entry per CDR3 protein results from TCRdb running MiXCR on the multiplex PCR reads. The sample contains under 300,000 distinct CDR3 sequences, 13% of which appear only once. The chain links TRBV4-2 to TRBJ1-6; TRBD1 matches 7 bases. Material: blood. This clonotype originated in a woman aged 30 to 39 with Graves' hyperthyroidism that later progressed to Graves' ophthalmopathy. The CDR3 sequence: CASSQEPGGNSPLHF. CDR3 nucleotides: TGTGCCAGCAGCCAAGAGCCAGGGGGGAATTCACCCCTCCACTTT.